A selection of T cell receptor beta chains follows, all from one sample in a study of T-cell memory formation after mild COVID-19. TCRdb itself ran the 5' RACE reads through MiXCR, one entry per CDR3 protein. The table has over 400,000 distinct CDR3 sequences, 23% seen once; the top ten hold about an eighth. Sequenced sample: PBMCs or a T cell subset sorted from them (not recorded which). The source is an adult woman who had mild COVID-19 (a few samples of this study predate the infection). Cell type and time point are not known. CDR3s leave out the opening cysteine and the closing phenylalanine or tryptophan. Fields, in order: clone size, V gene, D gene, CDR3 protein. A D gene is named only where the DNA matches it firmly. Expanded clones are given a class, and other clones once, few, many or no size at all.

clone size: few
V gene: TRBV18
D gene: .
CDR3 protein: ASSPFDGTEAF

clone size: .
V gene: TRBV20-1
D gene: .
CDR3 protein: SAREPGRAIYNEQF

clone size: few
V gene: TRBV27
D gene: TRBD2
CDR3 protein: ASSSSGSDYEQY

clone size: .
V gene: TRBV6-5
D gene: TRBD1
CDR3 protein: ASSPRRGPNTGELF

clone size: once
V gene: TRBV18
D gene: TRBD1
CDR3 protein: ASSQQGANNEQF

clone size: few
V gene: TRBV12-3/TRBV12-4
D gene: .
CDR3 protein: ASSSNTGRVGYT

clone size: many
V gene: TRBV7-6
D gene: .
CDR3 protein: ASSLERGTYKSSYNEQF

clone size: .
V gene: TRBV7-3
D gene: .
CDR3 protein: ASSLGFGNGIYGYT

clone size: .
V gene: TRBV4-2
D gene: TRBD2
CDR3 protein: ASSQGHSGIHNEQF

clone size: few
V gene: TRBV4-2
D gene: .
CDR3 protein: ASSQDVTDTQY

clone size: few
V gene: TRBV6-5
D gene: TRBD1
CDR3 protein: ASSAGTGDPNYGYT

clone size: few
V gene: TRBV2
D gene: TRBD2
CDR3 protein: ASSGGTSGGRHIQY

clone size: .
V gene: TRBV6-2/TRBV6-3
D gene: .
CDR3 protein: ASSYSRGSAKNIQY

clone size: .
V gene: TRBV12-3/TRBV12-4
D gene: TRBD2
CDR3 protein: ASSPSGLAHQETQY

clone size: few
V gene: TRBV20-1
D gene: TRBD2
CDR3 protein: SAHEPTSGSQDTQY

clone size: .
V gene: TRBV19
D gene: .
CDR3 protein: ASSPRNRATEAF

clone size: few
V gene: TRBV5-5
D gene: TRBD1
CDR3 protein: ASSFIQGANQPQH

clone size: .
V gene: TRBV30
D gene: TRBD1
CDR3 protein: AWRDRGKTEAF

clone size: .
V gene: TRBV10-3
D gene: TRBD2
CDR3 protein: AISESVTSGSYEQF

clone size: .
V gene: TRBV30
D gene: .
CDR3 protein: AWSGTGAVGNTIY

clone size: few
V gene: TRBV28
D gene: TRBD1
CDR3 protein: ASLDRYSEQY

clone size: few
V gene: TRBV4-2
D gene: .
CDR3 protein: ASSRNSGAYEQY